These 13 T cell receptor beta chains were all obtained from the same sample, sequenced in a study of T cells in Graves' hyperthyroidism and ophthalmopathy. Amplification of TCR beta CDR3 regions was performed using RNA transcripts as template. Carried out on the TCR CDR3, a first-round RT-PCR used the HTBI primer set. TCRdb independently ran MiXCR on the multiplex PCR reads; one entry per CDR3 protein. The data hold about 500,000 distinct CDR3 sequences, with 46% observed a single time. The sequencing input was peripheral blood or thyroid tissue (not recorded which). Every receptor here comes from an adult woman with Graves' disease, either hyperthyroidism or ophthalmopathy (not recorded which).

This clonotype was seen many times. The CDR3 sequence is CSAYSRETQYF. In nucleotides, the CDR3 is TGCAGTGCTTACTCCCGGGAGACCCAGTACTTC. The chain carries TRBV20-1 and TRBJ2-5; no firm D call. Germline V gene data show CDR1 as DFQATT and CDR2 as SNEGSKA (reference sequence). CDR3 size: 11 residues. The ends were cut back, 5 bases at V and 5 bases at J, with 9 bases in the middle.

The gene calls are TRBV7-2 and TRBJ1-1, with 9 bases that match TRBD1. CDR1 is SGHTA and CDR2 is FQGNSA in the germline V gene. The J segment lost 7 bases and the V segment lost 5 bases, leaving 8 bases of the junction unmatched. This CDR3 comprises 14 residues. The CDR3 DNA reads TGTGCCAGCAGCCTCCAGGGGACAGGGCTTGAAGCTTTCTTT. Translation gives CASSLQGTGLEAFF.

This chain connects TRBV11-2 to TRBJ1-1; possibly TRBD1 for D (5 bases). There are 16 residues in the CDR3. CDR1 and CDR2 from the germline V gene are SGHAT and FQNNGV. The ends were cut back, 6 bases at V and 0 bases at J, with 17 bases in the middle. CDR3 protein: CASSSSGRGMNTEAFF. CDR3 nucleotide sequence: TGTGCCAGCAGTTCATCAGGGCGAGGGATGAACACTGAAGCTTTCTTT.

This clonotype was seen a handful of times. This chain connects TRBV14 to TRBJ2-5; TRBD2 matches at 12 bases. Trimming cost V 1 base and J 3 bases; bases outside gene matches: 6. Per the germline V gene, CDR1 is SGHDN and CDR2 is FVKESK. The CDR3 is made up of 17 amino acids. The DNA for the CDR3 is TGTGCCAGCAGCCAAGGGTTGACTAGCGGGAGTGAAGAGACCCAGTACTTC. Its protein is CASSQGLTSGSEETQYF.

This sequence joins TRBV6-6 and TRBJ1-4, with D uncertain. The germline V gene has CDR1 MNHNY and CDR2 SVGAGI (reference sequence). Trimming pared 6 bases from V and 8 bases from J, leaving 13 bases between. The CDR3 consists of 13 residues. In DNA form, the CDR3 reads TGTGCCAGCAGGAACAGACGATCGGAAAAACTGTTTTTT. This translates into CASRNRRSEKLFF.

The rearrangement links TRBV7-9 to TRBJ1-3; D unresolved. Trimming left V 5 bases short and J 0 bases short, with 11 bases between. Germline CDR1 SEHNR, CDR2 FQNEAQ (reference sequence). The CDR3 length is 15 residues. The CDR3 nucleotides read TGTGCCAGCAGCCAAGCGGCCGTCTCTGGAAACACCATATATTTT. Residues: CASSQAAVSGNTIYF.

Remarks on this clonotype: One end of the junction does not line up with germline, which may come from a read error. V is TRBV5-1 and J is TRBJ1-1; TRBD1 agrees at 7 bases. The CDR3 is 16 amino acids. Germline CDR1 SGHRS, CDR2 YFSETQ. The CDR3 DNA follows: TGCGCCAACAGCGAGACAGGGCGACGGAAGAACACTGAAGCTTTCTTT. This encodes CANSETGRRKNTEAFF.

This clonotype was detected ten times or more. The V gene is TRBV24-1, the J gene TRBJ2-7, with D perhaps given as TRBD1 or TRBD2 (5 bases each). Trimming removed 3 bases at V and 7 bases at J, with 21 bases between. Germline values: CDR1 KGHDR, CDR2 SFDVKD. The CDR3 spans 16 residues. This CDR3 reads CATSDPTGTPRDEQYF. The CDR3 nucleotides read TGTGCCACCAGTGATCCAACCGGGACCCCCCGGGATGAGCAGTACTTC.

CDR3 nucleotides: TGTGCCAGCAGTCCCCACAGAGCGGAAGAGACCCAGTACTTC. Translation: CASSPHRAEETQYF. The gene calls are TRBV27 and TRBJ2-5; a possible D gene is TRBD2 (5 bases). V was shortened by 5 bases and J by 3 bases, with 13 bases between the two germline ends. The germline CDR1 and CDR2 sequences are MNHEY and SMNVEV (reference sequence). The CDR3 totals 14 residues.

This clonotype was detected many times. The chain couples TRBV24-1 to TRBJ1-5; 7 nucleotides align to TRBD1. Germline V gene lookup returns CDR1 KGHDR and CDR2 SFDVKD. This CDR3 is 14 amino acids long. V lost 4 bases to trimming and J lost 7 bases; unmatched junction nucleotides: 6. The CDR3 DNA follows: TGTGCCACCAGTGACCCCACAGGGGACCAGCCCCAGCATTTT. Residues: CATSDPTGDQPQHF.

In the case of this clonotype: This could be a read error, since a much larger clone is one nucleotide away. The chain is built from TRBV9 and TRBJ1-2; the D gene is possibly TRBD1 (6 bases). CDR1 and CDR2 from the germline V gene are SGDLS and YYNGEE. Trimming stripped 5 bases from V and 3 bases from J, with 14 bases between. The length of the CDR3 is 14 residues. CDR3 coding DNA: TGTGCCAGCAGTTTAGGGACAACTGACTATGGCTACACCTTC. This sequence encodes CASSLGTTDYGYTF.

The chain couples TRBV15 to TRBJ1-5; D gene uncertain. This CDR3 spans 15 amino acids. Looked up from germline, CDR1 is LNHNV and CDR2 is YYDKDF (reference sequence). Trimming pared 0 bases from V and 1 base from J, leaving 7 bases between. The CDR3 DNA reads TGTGCCACCAGCAGAGATGCGGACAGCAATCAGCCCCAGCATTTT. Its protein product is CATSRDADSNQPQHF.

This clonotype was found a few times. The chain employs TRBV6-2 or TRBV6-3 and TRBJ1-2, with D tentatively TRBD1 (5 bases). Germline V lookup: CDR1 MNHEY, CDR2 SVGEGT. This CDR3 spans 13 amino acids. V was cut by 6 bases and J by 2 bases, with 10 bases left in between. CDR3 DNA: TGTGCCAGCAGAACTGACAGAAACTATGGCTACACCTTC. It encodes CASRTDRNYGYTF.